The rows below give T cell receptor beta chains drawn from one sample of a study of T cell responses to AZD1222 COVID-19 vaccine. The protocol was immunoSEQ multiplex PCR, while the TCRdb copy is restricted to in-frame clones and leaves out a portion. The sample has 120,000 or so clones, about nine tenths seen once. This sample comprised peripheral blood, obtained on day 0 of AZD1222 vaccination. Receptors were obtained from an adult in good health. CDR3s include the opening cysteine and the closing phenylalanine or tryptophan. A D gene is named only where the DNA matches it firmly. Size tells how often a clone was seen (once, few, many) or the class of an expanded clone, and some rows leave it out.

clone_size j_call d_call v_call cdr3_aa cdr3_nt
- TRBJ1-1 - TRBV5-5 CATGRRNTEAFF TGTGCCACGGGACGGCGTAACACTGAAGCTTTCTTT
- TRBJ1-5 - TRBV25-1 CACQGQGNQPQHF TGTGCCTGCCAAGGGCAGGGCAATCAGCCCCAGCATTTT
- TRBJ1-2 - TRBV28 CASSPGLIPGYGYTF TGTGCCAGCAGTCCGGGACTTATTCCCGGATATGGCTACACCTTC
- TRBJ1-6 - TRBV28 CASKAGTGAPLHF TGTGCCTCAAAGGCAGGGACCGGGGCACCCCTCCACTTT
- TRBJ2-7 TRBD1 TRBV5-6 CASSLAPQGAYEQYF TGTGCCAGCAGCTTGGCCCCTCAGGGGGCCTACGAGCAGTACTTC
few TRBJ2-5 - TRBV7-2 CASSPRWKETQYF TGTGCCAGCAGCCCCCGATGGAAAGAGACCCAGTACTTC
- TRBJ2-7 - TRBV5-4 CASSLAGTVPSYEQYF TGTGCCAGCAGCTTGGCCGGAACGGTTCCCTCCTACGAGCAGTACTTC
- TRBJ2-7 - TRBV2 CASRDPGTHEQYF TGTGCCAGCAGGGATCCAGGGACCCACGAGCAGTACTTC
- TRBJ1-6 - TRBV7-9 CASTPEPLHF TGTGCCAGCACTCCCGAACCCCTCCACTTT
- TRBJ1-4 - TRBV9 CASSSFLGEKLFF TGTGCCAGCAGTTCGTTCTTGGGAGAAAAACTGTTTTTT
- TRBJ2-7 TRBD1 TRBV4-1 CASSPTIEIQGRSYEQYF TGCGCCAGCAGCCCTACAATTGAAATACAGGGGCGATCCTACGAGCAGTACTTC
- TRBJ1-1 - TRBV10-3 CAISAEVGTEAFF TGTGCCATCAGCGCCGAAGTGGGCACTGAAGCTTTCTTT
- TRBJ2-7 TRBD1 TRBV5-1 CASSPLSRTGGVEQYF TGCGCCAGCAGCCCCCTTTCTAGGACAGGAGGAGTCGAGCAGTACTTC
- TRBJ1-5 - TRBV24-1 CATSDLSSTQPQHF TGTGCCACCAGTGATTTGAGTTCCACTCAGCCCCAGCATTTT
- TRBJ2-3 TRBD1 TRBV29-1 CSVGKGQGGTDTQYF TGCAGCGTGGGGAAAGGACAGGGAGGCACAGATACGCAGTATTTT
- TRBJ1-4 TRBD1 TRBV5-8 CASSMGQGGEKLFF TGTGCCAGCAGCATGGGACAGGGTGGTGAAAAACTGTTTTTT
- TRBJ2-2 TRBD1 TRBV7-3 CASSLTPLGQGGSGELFF TGTGCCAGCAGCCTCACTCCCCTCGGACAGGGGGGGTCCGGGGAGCTGTTTTTT
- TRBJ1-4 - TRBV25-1 CASRGAGSEKLFF TGTGCCAGCAGAGGGGCAGGGAGTGAAAAACTGTTTTTT
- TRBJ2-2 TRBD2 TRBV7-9 CASSRGGGTGELFF TGTGCCAGCAGCAGAGGCGGGGGTACCGGGGAGCTGTTTTTT
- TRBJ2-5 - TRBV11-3 CASSLTSYETQYF TGTGCCAGCAGCTTGACTAGTTATGAGACCCAGTACTTC
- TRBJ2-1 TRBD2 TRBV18 CASSLGLAGGQFF TGTGCCAGCTCACTCGGACTAGCGGGGGGGCAGTTCTTC
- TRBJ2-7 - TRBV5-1 CASREAGKFHEQYF TGCGCCAGCAGGGAGGCAGGGAAATTCCACGAGCAGTACTTC
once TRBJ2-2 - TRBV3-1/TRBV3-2 CASSQEPALGPGELFF TGTGCCAGCAGCCAAGAACCAGCATTGGGGCCCGGGGAGCTGTTTTTT
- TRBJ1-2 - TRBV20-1 CSAPDLTVYTF TGCAGTGCTCCAGACCTGACCGTGTACACCTTC
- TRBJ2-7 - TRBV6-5 CASSYRQGTPEQYF TGTGCCAGCAGTTACCGGCAGGGGACCCCCGAGCAGTACTTC
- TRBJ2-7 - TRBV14 CASSQGLGTSYEQYF TGTGCCAGCAGCCAGGGATTGGGCACGTCCTACGAGCAGTACTTC
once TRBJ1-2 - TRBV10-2 CASTPGPYGYTF TGCGCCAGCACACCGGGCCCCTATGGCTACACCTTC
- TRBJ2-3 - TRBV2 CASVGTGVGTQYF TGTGCCAGCGTCGGCACGGGGGTAGGTACGCAGTATTTT
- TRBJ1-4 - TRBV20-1 CSARVSEKLFF TGCAGTGCTAGAGTCAGCGAAAAACTGTTTTTT
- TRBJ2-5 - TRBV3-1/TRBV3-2 CASSQTTQETQYF TGTGCCAGCAGCCAGACAACACAAGAGACCCAGTACTTC
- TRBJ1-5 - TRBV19 CASSIGGQGNQPQHF TGTGCCAGTAGTATTGGGGGGCAGGGCAATCAGCCCCAGCATTTT
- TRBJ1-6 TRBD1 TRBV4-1 CASSPGQGVSPLHF TGCGCCAGCAGCCCTGGACAGGGGGTTTCACCCCTCCACTTT
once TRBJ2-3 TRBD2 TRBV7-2 CASSLGLAGGSTDTQYF TGTGCCAGCAGCTTGGGACTAGCGGGGGGGAGCACAGATACGCAGTATTTT
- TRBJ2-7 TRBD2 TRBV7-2 CASSPNWLAGAYEQYF TGTGCCAGCAGCCCCAACTGGCTAGCGGGGGCGTACGAGCAGTACTTC
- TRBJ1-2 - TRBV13 CASSTAEGDYGYTF TGTGCCAGCAGCACTGCGGAGGGGGACTATGGCTACACCTTC
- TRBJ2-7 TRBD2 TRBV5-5 CASSLVGLAGGRVHEQYF TGTGCCAGCAGCTTGGTGGGGCTAGCGGGGGGCCGGGTACACGAGCAGTACTTC
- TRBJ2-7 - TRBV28 CASSLRTVYEQYF TGTGCCAGCAGTTTACGGACGGTATACGAGCAGTACTTC
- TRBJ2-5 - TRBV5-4 CASSPWSGGGETQYF TGTGCCAGCAGCCCCTGGAGCGGTGGGGGGGAGACCCAGTACTTC
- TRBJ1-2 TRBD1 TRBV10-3 CAIIGAGTGGYGYTF TGTGCCATCATTGGAGCCGGGACAGGGGGCTATGGCTACACCTTC
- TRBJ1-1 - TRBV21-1 CASSKCPGRYYTEAFF TGTGCCAGCAGCAAATGTCCGGGGAGGTATTACACTGAAGCTTTCTTT